The rows below give T cell receptor beta chains drawn from one sample of a study of blood T cell repertoires in COVID-19. Assay used: immunoSEQ multiplex PCR; TCRdb lists only in-frame clones, some missing. Counted here are fewer than 250,000 clones, about 80% occurring once; the ten biggest clones make up more than 4.5%. The source material was PBMCs or T cells enriched from blood (not recorded which). These receptors were obtained from a woman between 45 and 60 years old who had been exposed to COVID-19. The CDR3 runs from the conserved cysteine through the conserved F or W. The D gene is left open where the match is weak. Size is stated for part of the rows, as once, few or many counts, or as a class when the clone is expanded.

j_gene	abundance	v_gene	d_gene	CDR3nt	CDR3aa
TRBJ2-1	NA	TRBV2	TRBD2	TGTGCCAGCAGGGAGACTAGCGGGGGGGCGGATGAGCAGTTCTTC	CASRETSGGADEQFF
TRBJ2-1	NA	TRBV19	NA	TGTGCCAGTAGTACCGGCTACAATGAGCAGTTCTTC	CASSTGYNEQFF
TRBJ2-1	NA	TRBV10-3	NA	TGTGCCATCAGTGAGTTAGGAGGGGGCCTGGGGAATGAGCAGTTCTTC	CAISELGGGLGNEQFF
TRBJ2-5	once	TRBV7-3	NA	TGTGCCAGCAGCGACACAGGAGCCCAAGAGACCCAGTACTTC	CASSDTGAQETQYF
TRBJ2-3	NA	TRBV24-1	TRBD2	TGTGCCACCAGTTCGGGAGGGCGAGGAACAGATACGCAGTATTTT	CATSSGGRGTDTQYF
TRBJ2-1	few	TRBV2	NA	TGTGCCAGCAGTGAAGGTGGGGGGAATGAGCAGTTCTTC	CASSEGGGNEQFF
TRBJ1-2	NA	TRBV7-6	NA	TGTGCCAGCAGCCCCATCCCAGGTGGCTATGGCTACACCTTC	CASSPIPGGYGYTF
TRBJ1-3	NA	TRBV5-1	NA	TGCGCCAGCAGCTTGAGAGGGGGTGGAAACACCATATATTTT	CASSLRGGGNTIYF
TRBJ1-1	NA	TRBV2	TRBD1	TGTGCCAGCAGTTTTACAGGGGGCTCTACTGAAGCTTTCTTT	CASSFTGGSTEAFF
TRBJ2-1	NA	TRBV12-5	TRBD1	TGTGCTAGTGGTTTGTCTGCTGGGACAGGGGTAAATGAGCAGTTCTTC	CASGLSAGTGVNEQFF
TRBJ1-1	once	TRBV29-1	TRBD1	TGCAGCGTGGTAAGGGGGCTAAACACTGAAGCTTTCTTT	CSVVRGLNTEAFF
TRBJ1-1	NA	TRBV6-5	NA	TGTGCCAGCAGTCCCAACGCACAGATGAACACTGAAGCTTTCTTT	CASSPNAQMNTEAFF
TRBJ2-7	NA	TRBV7-2	TRBD2	TGTGCCAGCAGCTTAGGCCTAGCGGGCTACGAGCAGTACTTC	CASSLGLAGYEQYF
TRBJ1-2	NA	TRBV29-1	NA	TGCAGCGTTAGTGGGGGCACTAACTATGGCTACACCTTC	CSVSGGTNYGYTF
TRBJ2-1	NA	TRBV4-2	TRBD2	TGTGCCAGCAGCCAACTAGCGGGCCTCTCCTACAATGAGCAGTTCTTC	CASSQLAGLSYNEQFF
TRBJ2-3	NA	TRBV9	TRBD2	TGTGCCAGCAACTCCAAGCGGGGGGGGCCAGATACGCAGTATTTT	CASNSKRGGPDTQYF
TRBJ2-7	NA	TRBV7-6	TRBD2	TGTGCCAGCAGCCCAGGGACTAGCGGGCTTTCCTACGAGCAGTACTTC	CASSPGTSGLSYEQYF
TRBJ2-2	NA	TRBV12-3/TRBV12-4	NA	TGTGCCAGCAGTCAGACGAACACCGGGGAGCTGTTTTTT	CASSQTNTGELFF
TRBJ2-3	once	TRBV6-2/TRBV6-3	TRBD2	TGTGCCAGCAGTAAGCGGGGCAGCACAGATACGCAGTATTTT	CASSKRGSTDTQYF
TRBJ1-1	NA	TRBV5-6	NA	TGTGCCAGCAGCCTGGGGAGACGCAAAATTGAAGCTTTCTTT	CASSLGRRKIEAFF
TRBJ1-2	NA	TRBV6-5	TRBD1	TGTGCCAGCAGAAAACAGGGGGCCCGAAACTATGGCTACACCTTC	CASRKQGARNYGYTF
TRBJ2-1	NA	TRBV29-1	NA	TGCAGCGACGCCACAGGATACAATGAGCAGTTCTTC	CSDATGYNEQFF
TRBJ2-7	NA	TRBV5-1	TRBD1	TGCGCCAGCAGCTCCCGGACAGGGGGCTCCTACGAGCAGTACTTC	CASSSRTGGSYEQYF
TRBJ2-2	once	TRBV5-8	NA	TGTGCCAGCAGCCTAACCGTAGCGAACACCGGGGAGCTGTTTTTT	CASSLTVANTGELFF
TRBJ2-2	NA	TRBV28	TRBD2	TGTGCCAGCAGCGAAGCGGGGGCGGGAAAGATGCGGGAGCTGTTTTTT	CASSEAGAGKMRELFF
TRBJ1-2	NA	TRBV10-3	NA	TGTGCCATCGCAGACAGGGGCTACACCTTC	CAIADRGYTF
TRBJ1-1	NA	TRBV5-5	NA	TGTGCCAGCAGCGTACTGGACGGAGGAACTTTCTTT	CASSVLDGGTFF
TRBJ1-2	NA	TRBV28	NA	TGTGCCAGCAGTTTGGGAGGGGGTGACTCGGCGGGCTACACCTTC	CASSLGGGDSAGYTF
TRBJ2-3	once	TRBV3-1/TRBV3-2	TRBD2	TGTGCCAGCAGCCAAGCCCTAGCGGGGGGCACAGATACGCAGTATTTT	CASSQALAGGTDTQYF
TRBJ1-1	NA	TRBV28	TRBD1	TGTGCCAGCAGTTGGCAGGGAAGGGGGCACACTGAAGCTTTCTTT	CASSWQGRGHTEAFF
TRBJ1-2	NA	TRBV5-1	NA	TGCGCCAGCAGCTCCCAGGGTGACTATGGCTACACCTTC	CASSSQGDYGYTF
TRBJ1-1	NA	TRBV29-1	TRBD1	TGCAGCGTGGATTTTGACAGGGACAACACTGAAGCTTTCTTT	CSVDFDRDNTEAFF
TRBJ1-4	NA	TRBV11-2	NA	TGTGCCAGCAGCACCCAAAACGGGGGTGAACTGTTTTTT	CASSTQNGGELFF
TRBJ2-7	NA	TRBV30	NA	TGTGCCTGTCGATACACAGGCCACTACGAGCAGTACTTC	CACRYTGHYEQYF
TRBJ1-5	once	TRBV5-6	TRBD1	TGTGCCAGCAGCGGACAGGGCAATCAGCCCCAGCATTTT	CASSGQGNQPQHF
TRBJ1-2	few	TRBV5-6	NA	TGTGCCAGCAGCTTGTCAGGGACGCCCGGGAGTGGCTACACCTTC	CASSLSGTPGSGYTF
TRBJ1-5	NA	TRBV1	NA	TGCACCAGCAGCCAAGACTTTCGTCAGCCCCAGCATTTT	CTSSQDFRQPQHF
TRBJ2-4	NA	TRBV12-5	TRBD1	TGTGCTAGTGGTTGGCAAGGGGGCGGCAAAAACATTCAGTACTTC	CASGWQGGGKNIQYF
TRBJ1-1	NA	TRBV25-1	NA	TGTGCCAGCAGTGAGATCGGGCAGGGAGGCCAAGCTTTCTTT	CASSEIGQGGQAFF
TRBJ1-6	NA	TRBV7-2	NA	TGTGCCAGCAGCTCCCCAGGGATTTCACCCCTCCACTTT	CASSSPGISPLHF
TRBJ2-7	NA	TRBV28	NA	TGTGCCAGCAGTTTTACTGCGGCTAGCTCCTACGAGCAGTACTTC	CASSFTAASSYEQYF
TRBJ1-5	NA	TRBV7-6	NA	TGTGCCAGCAGCTTAGATTCGGGGTTTAATCAGCCCCAGCATTTT	CASSLDSGFNQPQHF
TRBJ2-5	few	TRBV6-5	NA	TGTGCCAGCGGGTCAATCGGGGGAGAGACCCAGTACTTC	CASGSIGGETQYF
TRBJ2-1	NA	TRBV27	TRBD1	TGTGCCAGCGGGTCCCCGGGACAGGGCTACAATGAGCAGTTCTTC	CASGSPGQGYNEQFF
TRBJ1-1	NA	TRBV9	NA	TGTGCCAGCAGCGCTAAAACAGGGGAAGCTTTCTTT	CASSAKTGEAFF
TRBJ1-2	NA	TRBV12-3/TRBV12-4	NA	TGTGCCAGCAGTTTGGGGCAGTTCTATGGCTACACCTTC	CASSLGQFYGYTF
TRBJ1-1	few	TRBV19	NA	TGTGCCAGTAAATTCCCGGGTGTCACTGAAGCTTTCTTT	CASKFPGVTEAFF